A few counts support the clone carrying this T cell receptor (beta chain). Its matching antigen is unknown. Using a J-beta primer mix together with a sample-barcoded 5' primer, a second PCR was run for about 6 to 11 cycles. TCRdb reprocessed the 5' RACE reads with MiXCR, giving one entry per CDR3 protein. Among about 580,000 distinct CDR3 sequences listed, about 45% were seen once. This entry comes from a study of blood T cells in healthy people across ages. Study observations and caveats: Across samples, TCR beta diversity tracked strongly with naive T cell percentage. Long-lived donors exceeded aged donors in naive CD4+ cells and diversity.

Trimming took off 3 bases at V and 8 bases at J, with 19 bases between the two ends. The CDR3 contains 15 residues. The V gene's germline CDR1 is SQVTM and CDR2 ANQGSEA. Sequencing input: blood. The sequence was collected from a man older than 75 in good health. The rearrangement joins TRBV29-1 to TRBJ1-4; the D gene is possibly TRBD1 (6 bases). CDR3 sequence reads: CSVDKEPGGGEKLFF. The CDR3, as DNA: TGCAGCGTTGATAAAGAACCTGGGGGGGGCGAAAAACTGTTTTTT.